This TCR beta chain was retrieved from a study of shared clonotypes between healthy human individuals. Study-wide results and caveats: Compared with clonotypes that all four donors shared, non-shared clonotypes had lower generation probabilities. Clonotypes that were shared across a handful of donors made up around 5% of naive CD4 clonotypes.

Naive CD8 cells lacked CD45RO and underwent positive selection for CCR7, leaving out terminally differentiated effector memory CD45RA+ cells. Splitting of each subset's genomic DNA was done evenly across several immunoSEQ plates. Clones were sequenced by immunoSEQ multiplex PCR, and TCRdb holds only the in-frame ones, with some missing. The table records about 2.1 million clones, 90% to 95% of them present only once. This clone has more than one count but fewer than ten. Its specificity is unknown. The CDR3 covers 17 residues. V lost 4 bases and J 1 base, leaving 19 bases between the germline ends. Germline CDR1 and CDR2: ENHRY and SYGVKD.

The sample comprised naive CD8+ T cells from PBMCs. The TCR comes from a man between 18 and 29 years old in good health. Some clones in this sample may be carry-over from other donors' samples. The chain carries TRBV10-3 and TRBJ1-1; D remains unclear. In DNA form, the CDR3 reads TGTGCCATCAGTGCCTCCCCGCAGGTTAACGGGAACACTGAAGCTTTCTTT. Amino acid sequence: CAISASPQVNGNTEAFF.